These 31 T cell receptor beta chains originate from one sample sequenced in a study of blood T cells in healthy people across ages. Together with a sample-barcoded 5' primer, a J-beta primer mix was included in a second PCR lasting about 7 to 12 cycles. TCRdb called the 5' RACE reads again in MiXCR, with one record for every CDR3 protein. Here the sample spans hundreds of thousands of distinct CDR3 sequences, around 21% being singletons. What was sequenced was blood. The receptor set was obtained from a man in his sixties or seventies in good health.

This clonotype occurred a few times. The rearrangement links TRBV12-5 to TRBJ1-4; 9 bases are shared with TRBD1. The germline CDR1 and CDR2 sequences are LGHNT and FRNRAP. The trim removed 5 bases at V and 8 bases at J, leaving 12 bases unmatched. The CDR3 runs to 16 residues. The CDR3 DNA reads TGTGCTAGTGGTCCAGGCCGAGGACAGGGGCAAGAAAAACTGTTTTTT. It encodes CASGPGRGQGQEKLFF.

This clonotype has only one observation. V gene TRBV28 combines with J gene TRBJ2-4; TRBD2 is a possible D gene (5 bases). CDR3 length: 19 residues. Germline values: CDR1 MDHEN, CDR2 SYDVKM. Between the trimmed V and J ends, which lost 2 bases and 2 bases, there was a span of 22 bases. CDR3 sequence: CASSLDPAEIHPTKNIQYF. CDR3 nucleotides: TGTGCCAGCAGTTTAGACCCAGCGGAGATCCACCCGACCAAAAACATTCAGTACTTC.

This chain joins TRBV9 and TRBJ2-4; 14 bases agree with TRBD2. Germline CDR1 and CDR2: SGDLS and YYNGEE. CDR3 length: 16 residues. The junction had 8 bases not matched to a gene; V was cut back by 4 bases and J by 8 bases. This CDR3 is CASSTGTSGSGDIQYF. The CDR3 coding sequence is TGTGCCAGCAGCACCGGGACTAGCGGGAGTGGAGACATTCAGTACTTC.

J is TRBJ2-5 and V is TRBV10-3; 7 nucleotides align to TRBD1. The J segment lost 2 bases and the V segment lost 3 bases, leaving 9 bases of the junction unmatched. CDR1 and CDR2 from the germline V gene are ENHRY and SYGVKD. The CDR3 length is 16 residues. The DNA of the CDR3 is TGTGCCATCAGTGAAAAGGGGGCGGGCATACAAGAGACCCAGTACTTC. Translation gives CAISEKGAGIQETQYF.

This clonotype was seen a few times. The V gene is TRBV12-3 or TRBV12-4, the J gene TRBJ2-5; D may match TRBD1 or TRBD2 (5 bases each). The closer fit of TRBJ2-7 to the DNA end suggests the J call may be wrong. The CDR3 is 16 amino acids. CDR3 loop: CASSGKMGIGTHEQYF. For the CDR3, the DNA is TGTGCCAGCAGCGGTAAAATGGGGATAGGGACCCACGAGCAGTACTTC.

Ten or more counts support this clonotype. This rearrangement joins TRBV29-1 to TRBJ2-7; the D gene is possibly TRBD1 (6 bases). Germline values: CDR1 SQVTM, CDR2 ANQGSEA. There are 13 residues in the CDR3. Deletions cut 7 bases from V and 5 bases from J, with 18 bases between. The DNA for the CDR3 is TGCAGCGCTCGGACAGTGGGTAGGAACGAGCAGTACTTC. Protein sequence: CSARTVGRNEQYF.

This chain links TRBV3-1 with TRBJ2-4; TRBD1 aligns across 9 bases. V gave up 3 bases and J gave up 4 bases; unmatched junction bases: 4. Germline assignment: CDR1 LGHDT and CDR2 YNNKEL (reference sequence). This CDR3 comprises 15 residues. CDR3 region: CASSQPGTGKNIQYF. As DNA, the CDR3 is TGTGCCAGCAGCCAGCCCGGGACAGGGAAAAACATTCAGTACTTC.

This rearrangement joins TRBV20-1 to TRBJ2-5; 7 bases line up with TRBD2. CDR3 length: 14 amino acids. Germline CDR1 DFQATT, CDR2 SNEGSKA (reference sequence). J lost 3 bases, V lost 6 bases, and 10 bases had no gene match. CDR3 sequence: CSAGGEPLEETQYF. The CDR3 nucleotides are TGCAGTGCGGGAGGGGAGCCGCTTGAAGAGACCCAGTACTTC.

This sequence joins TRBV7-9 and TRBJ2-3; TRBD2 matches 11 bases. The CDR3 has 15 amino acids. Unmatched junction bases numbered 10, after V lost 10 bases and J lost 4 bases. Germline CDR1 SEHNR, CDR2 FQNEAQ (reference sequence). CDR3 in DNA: TGTGCCACTTTACGACTAGCGGGATTATCAGATACGCAGTATTTT. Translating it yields CATLRLAGLSDTQYF.

CDR3 nucleotide sequence: TGTGCCAGCAGCTCCAGGTCCCCTAGCGGGAGACCAGATACGCAGTATTTT. This translates into CASSSRSPSGRPDTQYF. The V and J genes are TRBV7-8 and TRBJ2-3; 10 bases are a match to TRBD2. The CDR3 totals 17 residues. Germline CDR1 is SGHVS and CDR2 is FQNEAQ. Trimming cost V 4 bases and J 4 bases; bases outside gene matches: 11.

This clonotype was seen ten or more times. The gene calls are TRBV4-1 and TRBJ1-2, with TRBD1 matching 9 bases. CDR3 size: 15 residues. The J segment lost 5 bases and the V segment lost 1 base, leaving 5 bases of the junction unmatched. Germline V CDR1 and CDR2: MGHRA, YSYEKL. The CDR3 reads CASSQAGTGPYGYTF. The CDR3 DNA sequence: TGCGCCAGCAGCCAAGCCGGGACAGGGCCATATGGCTACACCTTC.

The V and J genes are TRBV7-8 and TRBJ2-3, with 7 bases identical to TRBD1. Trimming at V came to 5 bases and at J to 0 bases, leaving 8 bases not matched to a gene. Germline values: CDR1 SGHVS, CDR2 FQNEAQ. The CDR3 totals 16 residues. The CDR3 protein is CASSKDRYLSTDTQYF. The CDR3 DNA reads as TGTGCCAGCAGCAAGGACAGGTACCTTAGCACAGATACGCAGTATTTT.

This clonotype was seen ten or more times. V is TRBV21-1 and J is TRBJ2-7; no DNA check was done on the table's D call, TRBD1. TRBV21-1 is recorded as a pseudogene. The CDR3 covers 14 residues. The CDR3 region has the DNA TGTGCCAGCAGCAAAAAACCCCTCTCGTACGAGCAGTACTTC. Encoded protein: CASSKKPLSYEQYF.

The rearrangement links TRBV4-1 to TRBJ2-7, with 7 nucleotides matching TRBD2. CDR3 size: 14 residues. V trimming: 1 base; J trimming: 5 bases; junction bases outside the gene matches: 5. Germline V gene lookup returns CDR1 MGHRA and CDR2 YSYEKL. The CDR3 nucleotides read TGCGCCAGCAGCCAAGTCCCAGGACTAGACGAGCAGTACTTC. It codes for CASSQVPGLDEQYF.

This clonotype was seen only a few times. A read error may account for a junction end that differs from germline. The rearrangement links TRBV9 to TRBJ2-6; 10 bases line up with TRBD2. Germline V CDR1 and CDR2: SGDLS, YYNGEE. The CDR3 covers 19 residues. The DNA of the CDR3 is TGTGCCAGCAGCGGCCAATCTAGCGGGAGTCCCCCTGGGGCCAGCGTCCTGACTTTC. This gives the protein CASSGQSSGSPPGASVLTF. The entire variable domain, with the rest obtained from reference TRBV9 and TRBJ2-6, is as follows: DSGVTQTPKHLITATGQRVTLRCSPRSGDLSVYWYQQSLDQGLQFLIQYYNGEERAKGNILERFSAQQFPDLHSELNLSSLELGDSALYFCASSGQSSGSPPGASVLTFGAGSRLTVL.

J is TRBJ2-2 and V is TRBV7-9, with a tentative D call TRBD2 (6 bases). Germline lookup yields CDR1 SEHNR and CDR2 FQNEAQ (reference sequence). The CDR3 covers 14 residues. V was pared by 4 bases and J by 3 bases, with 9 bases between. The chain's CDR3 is CASSSGLYTGELFF. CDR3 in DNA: TGTGCCAGCAGCTCGGGACTTTACACCGGGGAGCTGTTTTTT.

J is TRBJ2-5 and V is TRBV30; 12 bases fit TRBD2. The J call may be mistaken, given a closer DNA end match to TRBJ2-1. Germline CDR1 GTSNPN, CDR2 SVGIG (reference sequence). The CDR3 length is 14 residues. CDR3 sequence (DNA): TGTGCCGGAAAGACTAGCGGGAGAGCTAATGAGCAGTTCTTC. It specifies CAGKTSGRANEQFF.

CDR3 residues: CASSIFPSPNEQFF. The CDR3 DNA sequence: TGTGCCAGTAGTATCTTTCCTAGTCCCAATGAGCAGTTCTTC. The gene calls are TRBV19 and TRBJ2-1; D gene uncertain. The germline gives CDR1 LNHDA, CDR2 SQIVND (reference sequence). The V end was cut by 3 bases, the J end by 6 bases, with 12 bases between. This CDR3 has 14 amino acids. The complete variable domain, with remaining parts taken from reference TRBV19 and TRBJ2-1, reads DGGITQSPKYLFRKEGQNVTLSCEQNLNHDAMYWYRQDPGQGLRLIYYSQIVNDFQKGDIAEGYSVSREKKESFPLTVTSAQKNPTAFYLCASSIFPSPNEQFFGPGTRLTVL.

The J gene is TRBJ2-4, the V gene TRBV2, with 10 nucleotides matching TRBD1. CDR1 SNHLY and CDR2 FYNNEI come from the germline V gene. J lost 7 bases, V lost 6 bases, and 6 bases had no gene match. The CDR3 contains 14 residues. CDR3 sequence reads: CASRPPGQGNIQYF. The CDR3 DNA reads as TGTGCCAGCAGGCCCCCGGGACAGGGGAACATTCAGTACTTC.

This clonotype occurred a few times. The CDR3 coding sequence is TGCGCCAGCAGCTTGAGGGCGGGAGGAGGCAATGAGCAGTTCTTC. Its translation is CASSLRAGGGNEQFF. The rearrangement uses TRBV5-1 and TRBJ2-1; 8 positions match TRBD2. Germline trimming cut 1 base from V and 6 bases from J; bases unmatched to any gene: 6. The germline V gene encodes CDR1 SGHRS and CDR2 YFSETQ. This CDR3 has 15 amino acids.

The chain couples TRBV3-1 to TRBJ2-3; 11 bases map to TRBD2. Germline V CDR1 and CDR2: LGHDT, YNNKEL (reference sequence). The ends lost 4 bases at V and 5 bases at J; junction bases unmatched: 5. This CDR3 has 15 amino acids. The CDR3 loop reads CASSPTSGKRDTQYF. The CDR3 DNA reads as TGTGCCAGCAGCCCGACTAGCGGGAAGCGAGATACGCAGTATTTT.

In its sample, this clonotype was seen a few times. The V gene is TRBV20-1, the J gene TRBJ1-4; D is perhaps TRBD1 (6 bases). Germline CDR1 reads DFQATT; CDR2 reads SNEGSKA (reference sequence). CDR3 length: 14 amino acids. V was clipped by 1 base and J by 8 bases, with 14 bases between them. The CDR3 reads CSARGTVGEEKLFF. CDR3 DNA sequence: TGCAGTGCTAGAGGGACAGTGGGCGAGGAAAAACTGTTTTTT.

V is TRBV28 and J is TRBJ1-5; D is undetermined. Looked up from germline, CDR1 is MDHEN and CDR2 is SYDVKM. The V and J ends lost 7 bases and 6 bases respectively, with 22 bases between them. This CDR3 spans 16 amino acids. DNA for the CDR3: TGTGCCAGCACTCCCGGTGGGGTCATCATGGGTCAGCCCCAGCATTTT. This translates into CASTPGGVIMGQPQHF.

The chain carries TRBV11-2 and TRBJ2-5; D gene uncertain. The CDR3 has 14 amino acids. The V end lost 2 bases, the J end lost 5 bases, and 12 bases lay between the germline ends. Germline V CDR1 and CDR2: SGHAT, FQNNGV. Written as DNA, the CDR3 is TGTGCCAGCAGCTTACCTACCAATAGGGAGACCCAGTACTTC. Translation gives CASSLPTNRETQYF.

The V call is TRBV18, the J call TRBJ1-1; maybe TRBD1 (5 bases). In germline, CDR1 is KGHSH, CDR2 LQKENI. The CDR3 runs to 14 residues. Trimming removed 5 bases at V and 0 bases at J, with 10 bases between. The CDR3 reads CASSVRQMNTEAFF. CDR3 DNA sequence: TGTGCCAGCTCAGTCAGACAGATGAACACTGAAGCTTTCTTT.

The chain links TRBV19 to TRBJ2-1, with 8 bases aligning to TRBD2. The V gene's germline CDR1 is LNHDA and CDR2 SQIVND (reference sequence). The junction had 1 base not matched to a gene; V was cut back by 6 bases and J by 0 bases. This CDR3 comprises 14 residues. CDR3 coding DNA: TGTGCCAGTAGCGGGAGGGCCTCCTACAATGAGCAGTTCTTC. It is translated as CASSGRASYNEQFF.

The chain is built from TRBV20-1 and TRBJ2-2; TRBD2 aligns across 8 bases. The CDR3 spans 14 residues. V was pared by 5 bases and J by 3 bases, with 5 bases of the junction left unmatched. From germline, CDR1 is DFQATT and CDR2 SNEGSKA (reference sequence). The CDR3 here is CSALAGLDTGELFF. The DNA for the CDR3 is TGCAGTGCTCTAGCGGGTCTAGACACCGGGGAGCTGTTTTTT.

CDR3 sequence reads: CASSNSRETNEQYF. For the CDR3, the DNA is TGCGCCAGCAGCAACTCCCGGGAGACTAACGAGCAGTACTTC. V is TRBV5-1 and J is TRBJ2-5; a weak D match, TRBD2 (6 bases). The J call is in doubt because the DNA end fits TRBJ2-7 better. The germline gives CDR1 SGHRS, CDR2 YFSETQ. CDR3 size: 14 residues.

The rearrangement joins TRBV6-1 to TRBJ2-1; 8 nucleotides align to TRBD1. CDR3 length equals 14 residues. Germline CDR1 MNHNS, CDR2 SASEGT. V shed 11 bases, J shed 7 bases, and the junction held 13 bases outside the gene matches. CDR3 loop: CALVGDRTFNEQFF. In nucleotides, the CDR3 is TGTGCCTTAGTCGGGGACAGGACTTTTAATGAGCAGTTCTTC.

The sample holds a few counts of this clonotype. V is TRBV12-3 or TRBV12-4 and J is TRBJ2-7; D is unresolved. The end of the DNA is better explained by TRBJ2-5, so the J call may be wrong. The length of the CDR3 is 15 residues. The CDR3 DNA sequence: TGTGCCAGCAGTTTCGGGCAGTTGGTCGAAGAGACCCAGTACTTC. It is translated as CASSFGQLVEETQYF.

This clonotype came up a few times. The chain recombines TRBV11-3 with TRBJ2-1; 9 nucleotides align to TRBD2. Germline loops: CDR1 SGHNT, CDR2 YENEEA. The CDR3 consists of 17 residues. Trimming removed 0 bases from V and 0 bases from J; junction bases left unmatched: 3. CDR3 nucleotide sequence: TGTGCCAGCAGCTTAGATAGCGGGAGAACCTCCTACAATGAGCAGTTCTTC. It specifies CASSLDSGRTSYNEQFF.